This T cell receptor beta chain appears in the sequencing data of a study of cytomegalovirus exposure and HLA in healthy donors. Trimming removed 1 base at V and 7 bases at J, with 11 bases between. The length of the CDR3 is 14 residues. Germline-derived CDR1 and CDR2 are LGHNA and YSLEER. This clone was recorded many times. The antigen remains undetermined. Findings of the study overall: The records held CMV serostatus as the only immune exposure information. Later analysis identified several of the most significant clusters that appeared linked to common viral pathogens.

Use of 60 Vbeta and 13 Jbeta primers characterized the PCR. How the authors handled the data: In a later analysis, the count reached some 83 million unique TCR beta chains, with approximately 10 million shared. The table came from immunoSEQ multiplex PCR; TCRdb's copy has only in-frame clones and leaves some out. That table gives V, J and clone size, and the DNA gave D and trimming. The table lists roughly 99,000 clones, 65% to 85% of them singletons, with about 2% in the top ten. Sequencing input: PBMCs. The V and J genes are TRBV4-3 and TRBJ1-5; maybe TRBD1 (5 bases). The sequence was collected from a man in his late teens or twenties in good health and CMV-seronegative. CDR3 sequence reads: CASSQVYRTQPQHF. Written as DNA, the CDR3 is TGCGCCAGCAGCCAAGTATACCGGACACAGCCCCAGCATTTT.